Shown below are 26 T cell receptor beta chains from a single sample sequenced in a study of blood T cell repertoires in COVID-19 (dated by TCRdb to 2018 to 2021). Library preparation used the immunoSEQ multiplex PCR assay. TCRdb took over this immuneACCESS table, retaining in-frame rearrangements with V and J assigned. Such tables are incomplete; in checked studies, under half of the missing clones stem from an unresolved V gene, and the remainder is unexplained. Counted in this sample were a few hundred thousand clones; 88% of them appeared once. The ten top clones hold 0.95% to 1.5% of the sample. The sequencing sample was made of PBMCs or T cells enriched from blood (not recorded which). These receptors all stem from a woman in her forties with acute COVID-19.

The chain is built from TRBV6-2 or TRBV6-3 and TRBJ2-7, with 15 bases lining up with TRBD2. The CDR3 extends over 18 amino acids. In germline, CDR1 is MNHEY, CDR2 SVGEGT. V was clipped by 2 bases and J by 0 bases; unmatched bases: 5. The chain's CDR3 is CASSYLGLAGGSSYEQYV. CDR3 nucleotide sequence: TGTGCCAGCAGTTACCTAGGACTAGCGGGAGGGAGCTCCTACGAGCAGTACGTC.

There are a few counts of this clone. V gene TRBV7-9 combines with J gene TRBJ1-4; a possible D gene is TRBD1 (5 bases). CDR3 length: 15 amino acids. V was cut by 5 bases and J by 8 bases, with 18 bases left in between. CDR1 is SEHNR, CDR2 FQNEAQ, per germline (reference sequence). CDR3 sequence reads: CASSAIAGTGEKLFF. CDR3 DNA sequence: TGTGCCAGCAGCGCTATAGCGGGGACGGGGGAAAAACTGTTTTTT.

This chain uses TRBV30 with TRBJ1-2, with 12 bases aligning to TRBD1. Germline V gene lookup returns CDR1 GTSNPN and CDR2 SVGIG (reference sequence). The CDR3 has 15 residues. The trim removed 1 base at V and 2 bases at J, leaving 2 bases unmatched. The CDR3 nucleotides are TGTGCCTGGAGTGAAGGGACAGGGGGCAACTATGGCTACACCTTC. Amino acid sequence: CAWSEGTGGNYGYTF. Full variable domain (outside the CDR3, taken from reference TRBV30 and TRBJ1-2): SQTIHQWPATLVQPVGSPLSLECTVEGTSNPNLYWYRQAAGRGLQLLFYSVGIGQISSEVPQNLSASRPQDRQFILSSKKLLLSDSGFYLCAWSEGTGGNYGYTFGSGTRLTVV.

CDR3 coding DNA: TGTGCCATCAGCTTCGGGACTAGCGGGGGGACCCAGTACTTC. It encodes CAISFGTSGGTQYF. The chain links TRBV10-3 to TRBJ2-5; TRBD2 aligns across 14 bases. J was trimmed by 7 bases and V by 6 bases; bases with no gene match: 4. The CDR3 has 14 residues. CDR1 ENHRY and CDR2 SYGVKD come from the germline V gene.

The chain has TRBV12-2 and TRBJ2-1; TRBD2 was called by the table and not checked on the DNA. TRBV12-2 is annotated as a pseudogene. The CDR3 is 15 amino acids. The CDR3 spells CASRLSSQTNDEQFF. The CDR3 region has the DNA TGTGCAAGTCGCTTAAGTTCCCAGACTAACGATGAGCAGTTCTTC.

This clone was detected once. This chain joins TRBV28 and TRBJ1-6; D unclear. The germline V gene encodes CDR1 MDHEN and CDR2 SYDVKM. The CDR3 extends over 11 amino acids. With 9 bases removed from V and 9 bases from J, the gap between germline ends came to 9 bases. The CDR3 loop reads CASTSGSPLHF. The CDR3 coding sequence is TGTGCCAGTACGAGTGGTTCACCCCTCCACTTT.

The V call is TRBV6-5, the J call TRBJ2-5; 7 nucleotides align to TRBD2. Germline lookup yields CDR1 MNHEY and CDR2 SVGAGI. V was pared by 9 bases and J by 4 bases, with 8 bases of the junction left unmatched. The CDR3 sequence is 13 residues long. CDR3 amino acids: CASSRREVETQYF. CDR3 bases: TGTGCCAGTTCCCGCCGGGAGGTAGAGACCCAGTACTTC.

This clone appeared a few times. DNA of the CDR3: TGTGCCAGCAGTTTAGGGGGCTCCATGAACACTGAAGCTTTCTTT. This gives the protein CASSLGGSMNTEAFF. The chain joins TRBV28 to TRBJ1-1, with a tentative D call TRBD1 (6 bases). The CDR3 consists of 15 residues. The germline CDR1 and CDR2 sequences are MDHEN and SYDVKM. With 2 bases removed from V and 0 bases from J, the gap between germline ends came to 10 bases.

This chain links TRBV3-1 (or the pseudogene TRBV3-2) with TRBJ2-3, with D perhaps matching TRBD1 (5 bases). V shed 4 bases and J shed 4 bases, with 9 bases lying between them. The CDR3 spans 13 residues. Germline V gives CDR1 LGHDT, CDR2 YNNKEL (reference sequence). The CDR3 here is CASSLRGADTQYF. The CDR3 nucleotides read TGTGCCAGCAGCCTAAGGGGCGCAGATACGCAGTATTTT.

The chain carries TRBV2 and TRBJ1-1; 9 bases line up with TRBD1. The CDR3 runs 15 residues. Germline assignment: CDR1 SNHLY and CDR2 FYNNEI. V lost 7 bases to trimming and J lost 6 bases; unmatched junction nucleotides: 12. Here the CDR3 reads CASIRDRAYSPEAFF. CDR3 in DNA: TGTGCCAGCATTCGGGACAGGGCTTATAGTCCTGAAGCTTTCTTT.

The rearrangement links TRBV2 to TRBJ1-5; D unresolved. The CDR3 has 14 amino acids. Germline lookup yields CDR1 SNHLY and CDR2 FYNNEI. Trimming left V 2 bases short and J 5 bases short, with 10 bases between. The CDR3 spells CASSERREYQPQHF. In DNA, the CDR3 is TGTGCCAGCAGTGAAAGGCGGGAGTATCAGCCCCAGCATTTT.

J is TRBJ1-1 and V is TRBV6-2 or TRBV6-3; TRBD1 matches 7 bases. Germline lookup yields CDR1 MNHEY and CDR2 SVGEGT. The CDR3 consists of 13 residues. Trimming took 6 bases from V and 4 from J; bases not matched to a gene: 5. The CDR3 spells CASSLRQGTEAFF. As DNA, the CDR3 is TGTGCCAGCAGCCTCCGACAGGGCACTGAAGCTTTCTTT.

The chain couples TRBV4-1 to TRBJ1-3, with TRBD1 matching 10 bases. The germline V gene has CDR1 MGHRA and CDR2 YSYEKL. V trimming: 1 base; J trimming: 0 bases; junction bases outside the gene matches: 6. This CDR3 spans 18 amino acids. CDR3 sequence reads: CASSQAGQGYASGNTIYF. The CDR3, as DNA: TGCGCCAGCAGCCAAGCGGGACAGGGGTACGCCTCTGGAAACACCATATATTTT.

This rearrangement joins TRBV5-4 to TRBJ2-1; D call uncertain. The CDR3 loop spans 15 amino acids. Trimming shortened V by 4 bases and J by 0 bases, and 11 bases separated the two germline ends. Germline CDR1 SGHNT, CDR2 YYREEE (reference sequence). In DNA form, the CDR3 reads TGTGCCAGCAGCCACCCCATGAGCTCCTACAATGAGCAGTTCTTC. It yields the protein CASSHPMSSYNEQFF.

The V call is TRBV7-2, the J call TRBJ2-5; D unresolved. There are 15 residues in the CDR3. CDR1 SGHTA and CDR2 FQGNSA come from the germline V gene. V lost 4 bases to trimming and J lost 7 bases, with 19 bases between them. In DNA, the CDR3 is TGTGCCAGCAGCTCCGAACCCTCGGCATCAGGGACCCAGTACTTC. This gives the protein CASSSEPSASGTQYF.

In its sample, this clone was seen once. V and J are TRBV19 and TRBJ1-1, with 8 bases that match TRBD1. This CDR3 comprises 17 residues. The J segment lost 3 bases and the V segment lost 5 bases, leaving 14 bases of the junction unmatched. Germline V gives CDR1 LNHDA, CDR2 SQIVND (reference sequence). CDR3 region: CASSFFGQGKRDTEAFF. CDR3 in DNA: TGTGCCAGTAGTTTTTTCGGACAGGGTAAAAGGGACACTGAAGCTTTCTTT.

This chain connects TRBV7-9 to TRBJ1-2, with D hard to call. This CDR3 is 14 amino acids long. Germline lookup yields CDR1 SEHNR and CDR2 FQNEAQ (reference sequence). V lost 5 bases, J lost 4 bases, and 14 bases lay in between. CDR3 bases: TGTGCCAGCAGCCCACCCGAGGGTTCCTATGGCTACACCTTC. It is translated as CASSPPEGSYGYTF. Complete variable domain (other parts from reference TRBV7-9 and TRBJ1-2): DTGVSQNPRHKITKRGQNVTFRCDPISEHNRLYWYRQTLGQGPEFLTYFQNEAQLEKSRLLSDRFSAERPKGSFSTLEIQRTEQGDSAMYLCASSPPEGSYGYTFGSGTRLTVV.

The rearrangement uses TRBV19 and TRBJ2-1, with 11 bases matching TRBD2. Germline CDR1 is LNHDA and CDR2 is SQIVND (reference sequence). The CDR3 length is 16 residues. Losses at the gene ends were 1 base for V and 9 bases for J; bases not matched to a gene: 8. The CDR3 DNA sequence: TGTGCCAGTAGTATAGCGGGGCTAGCGGGAGGCAGTGAGCAGTTCTTC. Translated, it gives CASSIAGLAGGSEQFF. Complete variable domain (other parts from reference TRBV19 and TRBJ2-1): DGGITQSPKYLFRKEGQNVTLSCEQNLNHDAMYWYRQDPGQGLRLIYYSQIVNDFQKGDIAEGYSVSREKKESFPLTVTSAQKNPTAFYLCASSIAGLAGGSEQFFGPGTRLTVL.

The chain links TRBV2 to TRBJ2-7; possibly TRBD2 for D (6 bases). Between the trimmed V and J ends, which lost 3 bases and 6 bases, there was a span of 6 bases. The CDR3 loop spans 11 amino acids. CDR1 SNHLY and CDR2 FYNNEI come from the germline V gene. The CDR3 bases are TGTGCCAGCAGTGAGGGGGGCGAGCAGTACGTC. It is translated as CASSEGGEQYV.

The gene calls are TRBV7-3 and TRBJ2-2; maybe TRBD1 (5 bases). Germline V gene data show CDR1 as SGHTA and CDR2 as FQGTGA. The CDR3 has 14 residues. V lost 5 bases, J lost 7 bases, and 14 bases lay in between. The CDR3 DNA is TGTGCCAGCAGCGTTCAGGGAACCGGCGGGGAGCTGTTTTTT. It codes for CASSVQGTGGELFF.

The CDR3 reads CASSGQGACSNQPQHF. The CDR3 bases are TGTGCCAGCAGTGGCCAGGGGGCATGTAGCAATCAGCCCCAGCATTTT. The chain employs TRBV6-4 and TRBJ1-5; 8 bases fit TRBD1. The junction had 5 bases not matched to a gene; V was cut back by 4 bases and J by 0 bases. The CDR3 length is 16 residues. Germline loops: CDR1 MRHNA, CDR2 SNTAGT.

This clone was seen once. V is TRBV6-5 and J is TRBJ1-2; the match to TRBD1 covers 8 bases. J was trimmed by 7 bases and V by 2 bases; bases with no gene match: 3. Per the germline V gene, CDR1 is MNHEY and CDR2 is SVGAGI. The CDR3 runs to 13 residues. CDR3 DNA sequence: TGTGCCAGCAGTTACCGGACAGGGTTTGGCTACACCTTC. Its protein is CASSYRTGFGYTF.

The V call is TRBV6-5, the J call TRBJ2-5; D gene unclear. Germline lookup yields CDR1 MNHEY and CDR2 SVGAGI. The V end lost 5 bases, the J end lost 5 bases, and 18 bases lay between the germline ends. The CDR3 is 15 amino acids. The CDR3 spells CASSRLPTLGETQYF. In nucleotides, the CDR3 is TGTGCCAGCAGTCGCCTCCCCACACTCGGGGAGACCCAGTACTTC.

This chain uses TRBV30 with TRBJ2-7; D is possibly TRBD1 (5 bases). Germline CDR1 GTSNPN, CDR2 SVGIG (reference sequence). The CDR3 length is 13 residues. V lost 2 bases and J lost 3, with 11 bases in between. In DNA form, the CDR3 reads TGTGCCTGGAGTCCCCAGGGTGGCTACGAGCAGTACTTC. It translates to CAWSPQGGYEQYF.

The CDR3 DNA reads as TGTGCCAGCAGTGAATTTTCAACAGGGTCATACAATGAGCAGTTCTTC. This translates into CASSEFSTGSYNEQFF. The J gene is TRBJ2-1, the V gene TRBV6-1; D might be TRBD1 (6 bases). The CDR3 consists of 16 residues. Germline V gene lookup returns CDR1 MNHNS and CDR2 SASEGT. The V end lost 2 bases, the J end lost 4 bases, and 15 bases lay between the germline ends.

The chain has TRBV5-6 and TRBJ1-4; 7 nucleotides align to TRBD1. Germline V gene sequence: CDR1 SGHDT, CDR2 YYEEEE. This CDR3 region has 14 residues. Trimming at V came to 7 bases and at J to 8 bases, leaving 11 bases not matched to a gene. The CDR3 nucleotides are TGTGCCAGCTTGATTTATTTAGGGGGCGAAAAACTGTTTTTT. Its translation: CASLIYLGGEKLFF.